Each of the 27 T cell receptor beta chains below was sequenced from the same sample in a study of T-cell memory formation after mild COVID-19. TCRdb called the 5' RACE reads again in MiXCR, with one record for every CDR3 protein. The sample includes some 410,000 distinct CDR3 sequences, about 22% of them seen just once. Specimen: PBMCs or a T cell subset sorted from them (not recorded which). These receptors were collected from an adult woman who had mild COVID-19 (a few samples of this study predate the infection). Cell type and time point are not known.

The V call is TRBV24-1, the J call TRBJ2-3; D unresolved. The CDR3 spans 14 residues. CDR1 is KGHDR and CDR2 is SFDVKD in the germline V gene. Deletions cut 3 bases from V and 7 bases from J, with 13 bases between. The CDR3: CATSDRTSKHTQYF. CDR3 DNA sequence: TGTGCCACCAGTGATCGGACCTCCAAACATACGCAGTATTTT.

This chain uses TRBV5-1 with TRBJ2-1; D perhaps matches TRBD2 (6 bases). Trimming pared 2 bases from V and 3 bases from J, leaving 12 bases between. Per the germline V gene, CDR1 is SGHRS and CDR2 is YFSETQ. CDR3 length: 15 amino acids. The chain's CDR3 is CASSFDSGDYNEQFF. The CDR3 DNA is TGCGCCAGCAGCTTCGATAGCGGAGACTACAATGAGCAGTTCTTC.

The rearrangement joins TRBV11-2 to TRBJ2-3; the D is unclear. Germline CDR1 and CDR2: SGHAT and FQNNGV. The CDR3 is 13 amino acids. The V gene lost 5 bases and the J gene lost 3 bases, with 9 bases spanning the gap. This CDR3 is CASSLTYTDTQYF. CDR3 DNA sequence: TGTGCCAGCAGCCTGACCTATACAGATACGCAGTATTTT.

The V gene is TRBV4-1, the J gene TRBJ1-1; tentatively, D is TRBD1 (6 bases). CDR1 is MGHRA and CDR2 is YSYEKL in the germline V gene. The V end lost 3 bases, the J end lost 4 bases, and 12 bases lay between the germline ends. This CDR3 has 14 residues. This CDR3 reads CASSQQQGPTEAFF. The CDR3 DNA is TGCGCCAGCAGCCAGCAACAGGGACCCACTGAAGCTTTCTTT.

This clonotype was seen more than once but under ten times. CDR3 bases: TGTGCCAGCAGCCCGAGGACGACGGCCTCTGAAGCTTTCTTT. Protein product: CASSPRTTASEAFF. This chain connects TRBV9 to TRBJ1-1; no reliable D call. CDR1 is SGDLS, CDR2 YYNGEE, per germline. The V gene lost 4 bases and the J gene lost 6 bases, with 16 bases spanning the gap. The CDR3 is 14 residues long.

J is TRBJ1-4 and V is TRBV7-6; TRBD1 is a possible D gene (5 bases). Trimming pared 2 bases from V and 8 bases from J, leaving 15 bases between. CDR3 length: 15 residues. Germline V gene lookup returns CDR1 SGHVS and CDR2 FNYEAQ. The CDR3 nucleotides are TGTGCCAGCAGCTTAAGCAGCGACAGTGGCGAAAAACTGTTTTTT. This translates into CASSLSSDSGEKLFF.

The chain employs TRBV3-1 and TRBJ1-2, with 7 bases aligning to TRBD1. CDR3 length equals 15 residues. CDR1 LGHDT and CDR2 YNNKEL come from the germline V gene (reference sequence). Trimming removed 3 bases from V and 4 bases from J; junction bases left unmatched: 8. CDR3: CASSQGNRGAYGYTF. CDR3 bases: TGTGCCAGCAGCCAGGGTAACAGGGGAGCCTATGGCTACACCTTC.

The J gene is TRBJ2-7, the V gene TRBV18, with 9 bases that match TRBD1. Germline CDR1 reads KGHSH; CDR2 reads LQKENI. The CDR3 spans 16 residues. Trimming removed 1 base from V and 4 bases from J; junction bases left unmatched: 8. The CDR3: CASSPRPGQGVYEQYF. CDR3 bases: TGTGCCAGCTCACCACGACCGGGACAGGGTGTGTACGAGCAGTACTTC.

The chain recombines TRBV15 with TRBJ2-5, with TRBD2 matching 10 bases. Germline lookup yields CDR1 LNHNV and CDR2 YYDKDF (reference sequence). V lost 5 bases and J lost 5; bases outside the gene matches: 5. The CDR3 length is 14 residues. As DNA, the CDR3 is TGTGCCACCAGCCTAATGACTAGCGGGGAGACCCAGTACTTC. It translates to CATSLMTSGETQYF.

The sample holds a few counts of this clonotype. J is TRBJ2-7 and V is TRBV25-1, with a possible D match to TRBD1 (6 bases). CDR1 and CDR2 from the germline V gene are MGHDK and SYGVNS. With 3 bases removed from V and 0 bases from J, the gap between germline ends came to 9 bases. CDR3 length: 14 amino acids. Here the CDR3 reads CASSDTGSSYEQYF. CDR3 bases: TGTGCCAGCAGTGACACAGGGAGCTCCTACGAGCAGTACTTC.

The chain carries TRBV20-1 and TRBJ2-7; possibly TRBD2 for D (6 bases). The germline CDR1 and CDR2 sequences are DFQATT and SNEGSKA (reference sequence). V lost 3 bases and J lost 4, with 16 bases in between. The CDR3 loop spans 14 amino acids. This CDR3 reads CSASVGGFLYEQYF. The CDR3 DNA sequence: TGCAGTGCTAGTGTCGGGGGTTTCCTTTACGAGCAGTACTTC.

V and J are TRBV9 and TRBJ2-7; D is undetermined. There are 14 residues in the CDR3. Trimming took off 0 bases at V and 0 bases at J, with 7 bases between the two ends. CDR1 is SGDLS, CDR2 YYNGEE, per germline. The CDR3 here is CASSVDGDSYEQYF. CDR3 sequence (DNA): TGTGCCAGCAGCGTAGATGGGGACTCCTACGAGCAGTACTTC.

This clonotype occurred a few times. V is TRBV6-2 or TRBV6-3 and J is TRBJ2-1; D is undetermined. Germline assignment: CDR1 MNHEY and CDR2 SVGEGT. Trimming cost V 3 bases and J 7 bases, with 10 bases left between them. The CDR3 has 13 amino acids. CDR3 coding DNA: TGTGCCAGCAGTTATTTCAACCGGAATGAGCAGTTCTTC. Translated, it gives CASSYFNRNEQFF.

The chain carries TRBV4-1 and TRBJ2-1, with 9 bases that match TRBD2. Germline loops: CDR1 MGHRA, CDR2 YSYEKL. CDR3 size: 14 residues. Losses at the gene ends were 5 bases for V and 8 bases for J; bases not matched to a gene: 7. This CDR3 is CASSFAGGADEQFF. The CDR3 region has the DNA TGCGCCAGCAGCTTCGCGGGGGGGGCGGATGAGCAGTTCTTC.

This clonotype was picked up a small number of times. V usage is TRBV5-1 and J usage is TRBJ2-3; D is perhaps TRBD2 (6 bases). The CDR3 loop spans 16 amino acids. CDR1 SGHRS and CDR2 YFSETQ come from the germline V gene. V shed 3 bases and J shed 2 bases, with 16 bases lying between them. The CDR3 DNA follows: TGCGCCAGCAGCTGGCCTCCGGGACTCCTCACAGATACGCAGTATTTT. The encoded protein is CASSWPPGLLTDTQYF.

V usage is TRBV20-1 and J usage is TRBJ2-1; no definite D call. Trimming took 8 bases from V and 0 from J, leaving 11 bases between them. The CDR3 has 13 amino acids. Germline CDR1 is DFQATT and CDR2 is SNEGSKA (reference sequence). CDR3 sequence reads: CSSGSSSYNEQFF. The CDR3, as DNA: TGCAGTTCTGGTTCGAGCTCCTACAATGAGCAGTTCTTC.

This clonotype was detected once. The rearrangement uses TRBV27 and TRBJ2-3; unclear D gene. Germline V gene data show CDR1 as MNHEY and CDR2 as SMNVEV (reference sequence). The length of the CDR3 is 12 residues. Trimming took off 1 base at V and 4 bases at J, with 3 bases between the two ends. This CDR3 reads CASSLYPDTQYF. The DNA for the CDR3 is TGTGCCAGCAGTTTATATCCAGATACGCAGTATTTT.

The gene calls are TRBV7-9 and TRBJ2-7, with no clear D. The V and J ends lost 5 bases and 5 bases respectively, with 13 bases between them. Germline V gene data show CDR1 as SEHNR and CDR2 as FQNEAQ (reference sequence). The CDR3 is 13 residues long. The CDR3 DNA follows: TGTGCCAGCAGCACCCCTGGGTCCCACGAGCAGTACTTC. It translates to CASSTPGSHEQYF.

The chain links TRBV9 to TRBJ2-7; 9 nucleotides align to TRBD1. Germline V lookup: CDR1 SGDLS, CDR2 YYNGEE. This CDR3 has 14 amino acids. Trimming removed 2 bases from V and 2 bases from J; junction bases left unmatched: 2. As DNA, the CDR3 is TGTGCCAGCAGCGTTGGACAGGGGACCTACGAGCAGTACTTC. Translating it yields CASSVGQGTYEQYF. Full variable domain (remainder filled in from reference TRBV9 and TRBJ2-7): DSGVTQTPKHLITATGQRVTLRCSPRSGDLSVYWYQQSLDQGLQFLIQYYNGEERAKGNILERFSAQQFPDLHSELNLSSLELGDSALYFCASSVGQGTYEQYFGPGTRLTVT.

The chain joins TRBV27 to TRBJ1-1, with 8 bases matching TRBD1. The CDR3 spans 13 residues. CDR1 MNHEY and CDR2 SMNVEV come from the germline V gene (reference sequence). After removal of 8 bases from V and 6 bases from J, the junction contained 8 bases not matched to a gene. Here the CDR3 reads CASFRDRGPEAFF. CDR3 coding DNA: TGTGCCAGCTTTCGCGACAGGGGCCCTGAAGCTTTCTTT.

The CDR3 spells CASSPGQSRSYGYTF. CDR3 bases: TGTGCCAGCAGCCCCGGACAGTCAAGGAGCTATGGCTACACCTTC. V and J are TRBV3-1 and TRBJ1-2; perhaps TRBD1 as D (6 bases). The CDR3 length is 15 residues. The germline V gene has CDR1 LGHDT and CDR2 YNNKEL (reference sequence). Trimming took off 4 bases at V and 4 bases at J, with 16 bases between the two ends.

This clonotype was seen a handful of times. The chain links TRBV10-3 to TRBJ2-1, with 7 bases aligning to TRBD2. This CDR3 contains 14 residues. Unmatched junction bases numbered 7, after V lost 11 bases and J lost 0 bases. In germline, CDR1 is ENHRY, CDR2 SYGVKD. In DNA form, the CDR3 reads TGTGCCTCACAGCGGGGACGCTCCTACAATGAGCAGTTCTTC. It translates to CASQRGRSYNEQFF.

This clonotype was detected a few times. The CDR3 is CASSVEGSGANVLTF. CDR3 coding DNA: TGTGCCAGCAGCGTAGAGGGTTCTGGGGCCAACGTCCTGACTTTC. The chain links TRBV9 to TRBJ2-6; the D is unclear. Germline V gives CDR1 SGDLS, CDR2 YYNGEE. V gave up 0 bases and J gave up 1 base, with 5 bases separating them. This CDR3 is built from 15 residues.

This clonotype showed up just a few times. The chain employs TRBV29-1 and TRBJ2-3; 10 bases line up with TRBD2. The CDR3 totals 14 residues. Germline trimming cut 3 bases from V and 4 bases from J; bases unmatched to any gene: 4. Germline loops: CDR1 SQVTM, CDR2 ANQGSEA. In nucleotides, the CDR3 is TGCAGCGTTGAGCCAAGCGGGAGGGCAGATACGCAGTATTTT. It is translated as CSVEPSGRADTQYF.

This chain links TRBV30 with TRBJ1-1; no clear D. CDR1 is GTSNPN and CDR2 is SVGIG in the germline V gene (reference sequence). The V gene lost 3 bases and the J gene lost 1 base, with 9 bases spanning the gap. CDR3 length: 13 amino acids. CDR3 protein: CAWRTERNTEAFF. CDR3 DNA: TGTGCCTGGAGGACGGAGCGGAACACTGAAGCTTTCTTT.

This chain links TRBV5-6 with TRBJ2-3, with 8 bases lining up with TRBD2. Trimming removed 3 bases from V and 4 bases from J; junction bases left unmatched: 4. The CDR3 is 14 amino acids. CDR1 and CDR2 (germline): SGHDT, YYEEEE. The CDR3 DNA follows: TGTGCCAGCAGCTCCGTAGCGGGGTCAGATACGCAGTATTTT. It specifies CASSSVAGSDTQYF.

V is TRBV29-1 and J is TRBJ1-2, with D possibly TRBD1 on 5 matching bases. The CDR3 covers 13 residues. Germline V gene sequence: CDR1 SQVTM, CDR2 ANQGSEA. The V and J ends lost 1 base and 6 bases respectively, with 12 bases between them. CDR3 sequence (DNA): TGCAGCGTTGAAGCCTGGGGCCTTAATGGCTACACCTTC. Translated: CSVEAWGLNGYTF. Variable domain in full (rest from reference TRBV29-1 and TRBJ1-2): SAVISQKPSRDICQRGTSLTIQCQVDSQVTMMFWYRQQPGQSLTLIATANQGSEATYESGFVIDKFPISRPNLTFSTLTVSNMSPEDSSIYLCSVEAWGLNGYTFGSGTRLTVV.